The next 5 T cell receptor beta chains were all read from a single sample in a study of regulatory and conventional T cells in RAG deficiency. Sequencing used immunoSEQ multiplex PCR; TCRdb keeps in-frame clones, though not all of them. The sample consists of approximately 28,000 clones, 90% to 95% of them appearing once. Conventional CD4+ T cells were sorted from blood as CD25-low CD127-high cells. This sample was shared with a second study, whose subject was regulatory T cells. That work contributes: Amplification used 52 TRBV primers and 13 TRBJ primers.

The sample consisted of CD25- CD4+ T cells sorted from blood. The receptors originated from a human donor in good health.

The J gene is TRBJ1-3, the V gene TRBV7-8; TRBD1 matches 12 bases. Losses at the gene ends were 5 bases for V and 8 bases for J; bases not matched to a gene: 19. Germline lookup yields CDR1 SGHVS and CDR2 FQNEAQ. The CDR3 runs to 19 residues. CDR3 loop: CASSPRGQGARAPRYTIYF. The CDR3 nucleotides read TGTGCCAGCAGCCCTCGGGGACAGGGGGCACGGGCGCCCCGGTACACCATATATTTT. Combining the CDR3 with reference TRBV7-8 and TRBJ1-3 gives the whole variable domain GAGVSQSPRYKVAKRGQDVALRCDPISGHVSLFWYQQALGQGPEFLTYFQNEAQLDKSGLPSDRFFAERPEGSVSTLKIQRTQQEDSAVYLCASSPRGQGARAPRYTIYFGEGSWLTVV.

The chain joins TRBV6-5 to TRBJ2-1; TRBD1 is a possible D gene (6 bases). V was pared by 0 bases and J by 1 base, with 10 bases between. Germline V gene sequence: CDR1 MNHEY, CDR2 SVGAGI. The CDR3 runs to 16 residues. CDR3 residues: CASSYSTQGSYNEQFF. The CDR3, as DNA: TGTGCCAGCAGTTACTCGACACAGGGTTCCTACAATGAGCAGTTCTTC.

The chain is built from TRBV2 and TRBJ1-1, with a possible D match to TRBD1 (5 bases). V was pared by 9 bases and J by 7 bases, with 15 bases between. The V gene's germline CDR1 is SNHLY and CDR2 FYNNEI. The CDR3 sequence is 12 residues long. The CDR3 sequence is CASDLGGIEAFF. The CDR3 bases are TGTGCCAGTGATTTGGGGGGTATTGAAGCTTTCTTT.

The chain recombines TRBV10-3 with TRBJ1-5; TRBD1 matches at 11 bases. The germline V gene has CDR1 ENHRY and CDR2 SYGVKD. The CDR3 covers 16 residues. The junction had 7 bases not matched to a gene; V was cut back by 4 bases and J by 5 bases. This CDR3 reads CAISVGRDRGDQPQHF. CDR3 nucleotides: TGTGCCATCAGTGTGGGAAGGGACAGGGGGGATCAGCCCCAGCATTTT.

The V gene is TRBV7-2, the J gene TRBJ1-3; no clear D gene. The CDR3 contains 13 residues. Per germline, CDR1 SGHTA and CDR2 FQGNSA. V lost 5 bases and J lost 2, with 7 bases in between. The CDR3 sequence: CASSRFPGNTIYF. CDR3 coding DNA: TGTGCCAGCAGCCGGTTTCCTGGAAACACCATATATTTT.